This T cell receptor (beta chain) comes out of a study of T-cell reconstitution after alpha-beta-depleted transplantation in children. Study-level results: Elevated TCRbeta diversity at day 60 was traced, in some patients, to surviving recipient T cells and thymic progenitors. In patients about two months after transplant, alpha-beta T cells reportedly arose from several hundred expanded graft clones. T-cell numbers and diversity one year post-transplant derived largely from freshly generated T cells.

CDR3 length: 18 residues. V was cut by 6 bases and J by 2 bases, with 22 bases left in between. The germline V gene has CDR1 LGHNT and CDR2 FRNRAP. Unique molecular identifiers featured in how the TCRbeta library was prepared. TCRdb itself ran the PCR reads through MiXCR, one entry per CDR3 protein. The sample includes more than 400,000 distinct CDR3 sequences, roughly 11% of them seen just once. Of note for this clonotype: Its antigen remains unidentified.

The V and J genes are TRBV12-5 and TRBJ2-2, with D possibly TRBD1 on 6 matching bases. This receptor was obtained from a female patient between 2 and 10 years old who had a stem cell transplant for aplastic anemia, so the T cells may come from the graft donor. The source material was PBMCs, mostly from graft donor cells, sampled 180 days after TCRalphabeta/CD19-depleted stem cell transplant. The CDR3 coding sequence is TGTGCTAGTGGCCTCGACCTAGCTTTGGGGGCCAACACCGGGGAGCTGTTTTTT. Translation gives CASGLDLALGANTGELFF.